The 32 T cell receptor beta chains presented below share a single source sample, sequenced in a study of blood T cell repertoires in COVID-19. This table comes from immunoSEQ multiplex PCR, and its TCRdb copy is limited to in-frame clones, with some not included. The repertoire has roughly 320,000 clones, 85% to 95% of them found once; the top ten carry almost 4%. Specimen: PBMCs or T cells enriched from blood (not recorded which). The receptors stem from a woman in her twenties or thirties who had been exposed to COVID-19.

This chain links TRBV4-3 with TRBJ1-4; D not resolved. Trimming pared 2 bases from V and 6 bases from J, leaving 10 bases between. Germline V CDR1 and CDR2: LGHNA, YSLEER. The CDR3 covers 14 residues. The CDR3 nucleotides are TGCGCCAGCAGCCAACGGGGTGCCGATGAAAAACTGTTTTTT. This gives the protein CASSQRGADEKLFF.

This chain uses TRBV10-3 with TRBJ1-2; tentatively, D is TRBD1 (5 bases). The CDR3 has 13 residues. Trimming stripped 0 bases from V and 3 bases from J, with 5 bases between. Germline V CDR1 and CDR2: ENHRY, SYGVKD. The CDR3 here is CAISESGDYGYTF. In nucleotides, the CDR3 is TGTGCCATCAGTGAGTCAGGGGACTATGGCTACACCTTC.

This clone was found a few times. This rearrangement joins TRBV19 to TRBJ1-2; maybe TRBD1 (5 bases). In germline, CDR1 is LNHDA, CDR2 SQIVND (reference sequence). This CDR3 contains 14 residues. The V end lost 3 bases, the J end lost 8 bases, and 16 bases lay between the germline ends. CDR3 amino acids: CASSMGQPLGGYTF. The CDR3, as DNA: TGTGCCAGTAGTATGGGGCAGCCGCTTGGAGGCTACACCTTC.

This clone has just one count. V gene TRBV30 combines with J gene TRBJ1-6; D is undetermined. Germline CDR1 reads GTSNPN; CDR2 reads SVGIG (reference sequence). The CDR3 is made up of 14 amino acids. Trimming took off 1 base at V and 7 bases at J, with 11 bases between the two ends. The CDR3 coding sequence is TGTGCCTGGAGTGACGGGATACCGAATTCACCCCTCCACTTT. This gives the protein CAWSDGIPNSPLHF.

This chain connects TRBV7-2 to TRBJ2-7, with 9 bases that match TRBD1. Germline V lookup: CDR1 SGHTA, CDR2 FQGNSA. V gave up 6 bases and J gave up 2 bases; unmatched junction bases: 11. The CDR3 loop spans 16 amino acids. The CDR3 is CASSFSPWTGAYEQYF. The CDR3 bases are TGTGCCAGCAGTTTTTCCCCCTGGACAGGGGCCTACGAGCAGTACTTC.

This clone occurred once. The chain is built from TRBV9 and TRBJ2-7, with 8 bases fitting TRBD1. V lost 4 bases, J lost 6 bases, and 3 bases stayed unmatched. The germline CDR1 and CDR2 sequences are SGDLS and YYNGEE. The CDR3 consists of 12 residues. DNA for the CDR3: TGTGCCAGCAGCAAAGGACAGGGCGAGCAGTACTTC. Its translation: CASSKGQGEQYF. Based on the CDR3 plus reference TRBV9 and TRBJ2-7, the full variable domain is DSGVTQTPKHLITATGQRVTLRCSPRSGDLSVYWYQQSLDQGLQFLIQYYNGEERAKGNILERFSAQQFPDLHSELNLSSLELGDSALYFCASSKGQGEQYFGPGTRLTVT.

A word on this clone: A much larger clone sits a single nucleotide away, making a read error possible. This same CDR3 is encoded by further DNA sequences in the sample. This sequence joins TRBV3-1 (or the pseudogene TRBV3-2) and TRBJ1-5; D unresolved. The CDR3 contains 13 residues. Trimming took off 1 base at V and 6 bases at J, with 7 bases between the two ends. The germline CDR1 and CDR2 sequences are LGHDT and YNNKEL (reference sequence). The CDR3 DNA is TGTGCCAGCAGCCAAGTAGGAGGTCAGCCCCAGCATTTT. It codes for CASSQVGGQPQHF.

The chain joins TRBV11-2 to TRBJ1-2; 7 nucleotides line up with TRBD1. The V and J ends lost 5 bases and 7 bases, in that order; junction bases with no gene match: 10. The germline gives CDR1 SGHAT, CDR2 FQNNGV. The CDR3 has 14 amino acids. The CDR3 is CASSTLQGKGGYTF. In nucleotides, the CDR3 is TGTGCCAGCAGCACTCTACAGGGGAAGGGTGGCTACACCTTC.

This clone was counted between two and nine times. The chain has TRBV9 and TRBJ2-7, with D tentatively TRBD1 (5 bases). V was pared by 0 bases and J by 7 bases, with 11 bases between. The CDR3 loop spans 13 amino acids. Germline CDR1 is SGDLS and CDR2 is YYNGEE. CDR3 amino acids: CASSVAPGSEQYF. The CDR3 DNA sequence: TGTGCCAGCAGCGTAGCCCCAGGGTCTGAGCAGTACTTC.

This clone was observed a single time. The chain links TRBV27 to TRBJ2-5; TRBD1 aligns across 7 bases. Germline assignment: CDR1 MNHEY and CDR2 SMNVEV (reference sequence). The length of the CDR3 is 14 residues. After removal of 0 bases from V and 6 bases from J, the junction contained 4 bases not matched to a gene. CDR3 amino acids: CASSLSGGSKTQYF. The DNA for the CDR3 is TGTGCCAGCAGTTTATCAGGGGGCAGTAAGACCCAGTACTTC.

This clone was seen a handful of times. This rearrangement joins TRBV5-1 to TRBJ2-3; the D is unclear. V gave up 0 bases and J gave up 2 bases, with 7 bases separating them. The CDR3 spans 14 residues. From germline, CDR1 is SGHRS and CDR2 YFSETQ. This CDR3 is CASSLGVPTDTQYF. The CDR3 nucleotides are TGCGCCAGCAGCTTGGGAGTTCCCACAGATACGCAGTATTTT.

This clone is a singleton in its sample. V gene TRBV18 combines with J gene TRBJ1-4, with D unresolved. The CDR3 is 15 residues long. Per germline, CDR1 KGHSH and CDR2 LQKENI. V was trimmed by 2 bases and J by 2 bases, leaving 9 bases between them. CDR3 nucleotides: TGTGCCAGCTCACCATTTGAGCTTACTAATGAAAAACTGTTTTTT. Translating gives CASSPFELTNEKLFF.

The chain is built from TRBV5-6 and TRBJ1-4; TRBD1 aligns across 9 bases. Unmatched junction bases numbered 4, after V lost 4 bases and J lost 3 bases. CDR1 SGHDT and CDR2 YYEEEE come from the germline V gene. This CDR3 region has 15 residues. CDR3 amino acids: CASSTTGGANEKLFF. Here the CDR3 DNA reads TGTGCCAGCAGCACGACAGGGGGGGCTAATGAAAAACTGTTTTTT.

The chain links TRBV12-3 or TRBV12-4 to TRBJ1-5; D gene ambiguous. V lost 5 bases and J 4 bases, leaving 9 bases between the germline ends. The CDR3 runs 13 residues. In DNA, the CDR3 is TGTGCCAGCAGTCAATCGGGGAATCAGCCCCAGCATTTT. Translating gives CASSQSGNQPQHF.

DNA of the CDR3: TGTGCCAGTAGTATTAGCGTGGTCAGGCAACAGCCCCAGCATTTT. Its translation: CASSISVVRQQPQHF. The J gene is TRBJ1-5, the V gene TRBV19; unclear D gene. This CDR3 region has 15 residues. Trimming took off 3 bases at V and 7 bases at J, with 16 bases between the two ends. The V gene's germline CDR1 is LNHDA and CDR2 SQIVND (reference sequence).

This chain links TRBV5-4 with TRBJ2-5; D is perhaps TRBD1 (6 bases). This CDR3 has 15 residues. The germline V and J ends were trimmed by 2 bases and 0 bases, with 11 bases remaining between them. Per germline, CDR1 SGHNT and CDR2 YYREEE (reference sequence). CDR3 bases: TGTGCCAGCAGCTTTGGGGGCCAATACCAAGAGACCCAGTACTTC. It codes for CASSFGGQYQETQYF.

V gene TRBV5-4 combines with J gene TRBJ2-7; 10 positions agree with TRBD1. The CDR3 covers 13 residues. CDR1 SGHNT and CDR2 YYREEE come from the germline V gene (reference sequence). Trimming cost V 4 bases and J 6 bases; bases outside gene matches: 4. The CDR3: CASSRGQGLEQYF. Here the CDR3 DNA reads TGTGCCAGCAGCAGGGGACAGGGGCTCGAGCAGTACTTC.

The chain uses TRBV19 and TRBJ1-2; 11 nucleotides agree with TRBD1. The CDR3 spans 14 residues. CDR1 is LNHDA and CDR2 is SQIVND in the germline V gene (reference sequence). Trimming took 5 bases from V and 4 from J; bases not matched to a gene: 3. Written as DNA, the CDR3 is TGTGCCAGTAGTTCCGGGACAGGGGGCTATGGCTACACCTTC. Translated: CASSSGTGGYGYTF.

The chain carries TRBV5-1 and TRBJ2-1; 15 bases map to TRBD2. The CDR3 covers 19 residues. With 4 bases clipped from V and 0 bases from J, the junction kept 8 bases outside the gene matches. Germline CDR1 reads SGHRS; CDR2 reads YFSETQ. CDR3 DNA sequence: TGCGCCAGCAGCCGCACGGGACTAGCGGGGGGCCGCTCCTACAATGAGCAGTTCTTC. Its protein product is CASSRTGLAGGRSYNEQFF. The full variable domain, with the rest looked up from reference TRBV5-1 and TRBJ2-1, is KAGVTQTPRYLIKTRGQQVTLSCSPISGHRSVSWYQQTPGQGLQFLFEYFSETQRNKGNFPGRFSGRQFSNSRSEMNVSTLELGDSALYLCASSRTGLAGGRSYNEQFFGPGTRLTVL.

The genes are TRBV5-5 and TRBJ2-5, with a possible D match to TRBD1 (5 bases). Between the trimmed V and J ends, which lost 1 base and 5 bases, there was a span of 12 bases. Germline V gene lookup returns CDR1 SGHKS and CDR2 YYEKEE (reference sequence). The CDR3 spans 14 residues. DNA of the CDR3: TGTGCCAGCAGCTTGCCCCCGTCAGGGGAGACCCAGTACTTC. This translates into CASSLPPSGETQYF.

The chain combines TRBV2 with TRBJ2-2, with 10 nucleotides matching TRBD1. J was trimmed by 3 bases and V by 3 bases; bases with no gene match: 4. Germline lookup yields CDR1 SNHLY and CDR2 FYNNEI. This CDR3 region has 16 residues. CDR3 residues: CASSDGQGEYTGELFF. The CDR3 bases are TGTGCCAGCAGTGACGGACAGGGGGAGTACACCGGGGAGCTGTTTTTT.

The rearrangement uses TRBV5-4 and TRBJ2-2; 10 nucleotides agree with TRBD1. The V gene end was trimmed by 5 bases and the J gene end by 5 bases; junction bases not matched to a gene: 6. Germline CDR1 reads SGHNT; CDR2 reads YYREEE (reference sequence). The CDR3 is 15 amino acids. The DNA for the CDR3 is TGTGCCAGCAGTCGGCAGGGACAGGGGACCGGGGAGCTGTTTTTT. This encodes CASSRQGQGTGELFF.

CDR3 residues: CASRPTRIGGNEQFF. Written as DNA, the CDR3 is TGTGCCAGCAGACCGACCCGAATCGGGGGCAATGAGCAGTTCTTC. The chain joins TRBV7-8 to TRBJ2-1; weak D call: TRBD2 (6 bases). The CDR3 is 15 amino acids. Germline V gives CDR1 SGHVS, CDR2 FQNEAQ. V was shortened by 6 bases and J by 6 bases, with 18 bases between the two germline ends.

The rearrangement joins TRBV3-1 (or the pseudogene TRBV3-2) to TRBJ1-1; maybe TRBD1 (5 bases). CDR1 is LGHDT, CDR2 YNNKEL, per germline (reference sequence). V lost 4 bases to trimming and J lost 8 bases, with 8 bases between them. CDR3 length: 11 amino acids. CDR3 nucleotides: TGTGCCAGCAGCCGCGGGGGGGAAGCTTTCTTT. Residues: CASSRGGEAFF.

The rearrangement joins TRBV5-1 to TRBJ2-7; 11 positions agree with TRBD1. V shed 3 bases and J 9 bases; nucleotides not matched to a gene: 23. This CDR3 comprises 19 residues. CDR1 and CDR2 (germline): SGHRS, YFSETQ. DNA for the CDR3: TGCGCCAGCAGCTCCCGGACAGGGGGCGATAGCTCTGCGAGGCATGGGCAGTACTTC. Encoded protein: CASSSRTGGDSSARHGQYF.

This clone came up once. The chain couples TRBV5-1 to TRBJ2-1; 8 nucleotides agree with TRBD1. There are 15 residues in the CDR3. CDR1 and CDR2 (germline): SGHRS, YFSETQ. J gave up 0 bases and V 5 bases, and 4 bases lay outside the gene matches. As DNA, the CDR3 is TGCGCCAGCAGTAGACAGGGGAGCTCCTACAATGAGCAGTTCTTC. Translating gives CASSRQGSSYNEQFF.

This clone was seen a handful of times. Other DNA sequences in this sample translate to the same CDR3. V is TRBV29-1 and J is TRBJ1-3, with 8 bases that match TRBD1. V was clipped by 6 bases and J by 2 bases; unmatched bases: 3. The CDR3 totals 13 residues. In germline, CDR1 is SQVTM, CDR2 ANQGSEA. CDR3: CSVEQGAGNTIYF. CDR3 nucleotide sequence: TGCAGCGTGGAACAGGGGGCTGGAAACACCATATATTTT.

This sequence joins TRBV4-1 and TRBJ1-2; D not certain. CDR1 MGHRA and CDR2 YSYEKL come from the germline V gene. The CDR3 runs to 15 residues. The germline V and J ends were trimmed by 0 bases and 1 base, with 9 bases remaining between them. CDR3 loop: CASSQERTYNYGYTF. The CDR3, as DNA: TGCGCCAGCAGCCAAGAGAGAACTTATAACTATGGCTACACCTTC.

The chain carries TRBV6-5 and TRBJ1-1; D unclear. This CDR3 spans 13 amino acids. CDR1 is MNHEY and CDR2 is SVGAGI in the germline V gene. V lost 6 bases and J lost 7, with 15 bases in between. CDR3 DNA: TGTGCCAGCAGGAAGGGCGGGAGAGTTGAAGCTTTCTTT. As protein: CASRKGGRVEAFF.

The genes are TRBV6-2 or TRBV6-3 and TRBJ2-7; tentatively, D is TRBD2 (5 bases). CDR1 is MNHEY, CDR2 SVGEGT, per germline. V shed 4 bases and J shed 1 base, with 8 bases lying between them. This CDR3 region has 13 residues. CDR3 in amino acids: CASSLDLSYEQYF. In DNA form, the CDR3 reads TGTGCCAGCAGTTTGGACTTATCCTACGAGCAGTACTTC.

The V call is TRBV5-4, the J call TRBJ2-1; 7 positions match TRBD1. The germline V gene encodes CDR1 SGHNT and CDR2 YYREEE (reference sequence). V gave up 2 bases and J gave up 1 base; unmatched junction bases: 3. There are 15 residues in the CDR3. CDR3 coding DNA: TGTGCCAGCAGCTTAGGACAGGCGTCCTACAATGAGCAGTTCTTC. Encoded protein: CASSLGQASYNEQFF.

V gene TRBV19 combines with J gene TRBJ2-7; weak D call: TRBD2 (6 bases). The V gene lost 4 bases and the J gene lost 5 bases, with 18 bases spanning the gap. The CDR3 runs 15 residues. Germline V CDR1 and CDR2: LNHDA, SQIVND (reference sequence). The CDR3 region has the DNA TGTGCCAGTAGTACCCTTAGGGCAGGGAGGCACGAGCAGTACTTC. This encodes CASSTLRAGRHEQYF.